The 19 T cell receptor beta chains presented below share a single source sample, sequenced in a study of blood T cells in healthy people across ages (dated by TCRdb to 2013 to 2016). The library was produced with 5' RACE. For sequencing, an Illumina HiSeq 2500 was employed. A second PCR of about 6 to 12 cycles was performed with a sample-barcoded 5' primer and a J-beta primer mix. Using fastp at Q25 and MiXCR, TCRdb reprocessed the public reads and kept productive beta chains. Every distinct CDR3 protein forms one entry, paired with its most common genes and DNA. The table for this sample lists roughly 720,000 distinct CDR3 sequences; roughly 50% of them were counted only once. The ten most abundant clones make up roughly 40% of the sample. Source material: blood. These receptors all stem from an elderly man in good health.

The chain has TRBV11-1 and TRBJ2-3, with a tentative D call TRBD1 (6 bases). The CDR3 contains 15 residues. Germline CDR1 reads SGHAT; CDR2 reads FQDESV (reference sequence). V lost 5 bases, J lost 14 bases, and 26 bases lay in between. The CDR3 coding sequence is TGTGCCAGCAGCCCTTCGTCCACAGGGTTTAGATACGCGTATTTT. Translation gives CASSPSSTGFRYAYF.

The V gene is TRBV12-3 or TRBV12-4, the J gene TRBJ2-3, with 8 bases identical to TRBD2. The junction had 7 bases not matched to a gene; V was cut back by 3 bases and J by 5 bases. The CDR3 length is 15 residues. CDR3 sequence: CASSFRAGVGDTQYF. DNA for the CDR3: TGTGCCAGCAGTTTCCGAGCGGGAGTTGGAGATACGCAGTATTTT.

The chain links TRBV12-3 or TRBV12-4 to TRBJ1-1, with unresolved D. Between the trimmed V and J ends, which lost 7 bases and 2 bases, there was a span of 11 bases. The CDR3 runs to 13 residues. Written as DNA, the CDR3 is TGTGCCAGCATTAGTGACATCAACACTGAAGCTTTCTTT. It yields the protein CASISDINTEAFF.

This sequence joins TRBV28 and TRBJ2-3; TRBD1 matches at 7 bases. This CDR3 comprises 16 residues. From germline, CDR1 is MDHEN and CDR2 SYDVKM. J was trimmed by 2 bases and V by 2 bases; bases with no gene match: 7. The CDR3 spells CASSLRLTGNTDTQYF. The DNA for the CDR3 is TGTGCCAGCAGTTTAAGGCTGACAGGGAACACAGATACGCAGTATTTT.

In its sample, this clonotype was seen a few times. This chain connects TRBV12-3 or TRBV12-4 to TRBJ2-6; D call uncertain. V lost 5 bases, J lost 4 bases, and 15 bases lay in between. This CDR3 region has 16 residues. The DNA for the CDR3 is TGTGCCAGCAGTCCGGTAGTCAAAGCGGGGGCCAACGTCCTGACTTTC. Translation gives CASSPVVKAGANVLTF.

This clonotype was found many times. The CDR3 spells CASSETSFSYNEQFF. DNA of the CDR3: TGTGCCAGCAGCGAGACTAGCTTTTCCTACAATGAGCAGTTCTTC. The rearrangement uses TRBV9 and TRBJ2-1; 7 positions match TRBD2. CDR3 size: 15 residues. In germline, CDR1 is SGDLS, CDR2 YYNGEE. V trimming: 3 bases; J trimming: 1 base; junction bases outside the gene matches: 4.

This clonotype was detected only a few times. The chain uses TRBV9 and TRBJ2-5, with D possibly TRBD1 on 6 matching bases. V lost 2 bases and J 0 bases, leaving 11 bases between the germline ends. CDR1 is SGDLS, CDR2 YYNGEE, per germline. The CDR3 covers 15 residues. The CDR3 bases are TGTGCCAGCAGCGTCACAGGGAGTAACCAAGAGACCCAGTACTTC. Amino acids: CASSVTGSNQETQYF. Full variable domain (outside the CDR3, taken from reference TRBV9 and TRBJ2-5): DSGVTQTPKHLITATGQRVTLRCSPRSGDLSVYWYQQSLDQGLQFLIQYYNGEERAKGNILERFSAQQFPDLHSELNLSSLELGDSALYFCASSVTGSNQETQYFGPGTRLLVL.

This clonotype was recorded a few times. The chain carries TRBV9 and TRBJ2-1; 8 bases line up with TRBD2. Per the germline V gene, CDR1 is SGDLS and CDR2 is YYNGEE. The CDR3 runs 18 residues. J was trimmed by 4 bases and V by 0 bases; bases with no gene match: 12. In nucleotides, the CDR3 is TGTGCCAGCAGCGTAGAGTGGGTGGAGGCTAGCGGGTACAATGAGCAGTTCTTC. Its protein is CASSVEWVEASGYNEQFF.

V usage is TRBV6-6 and J usage is TRBJ1-4; the D gene is possibly TRBD1 (5 bases). Germline V lookup: CDR1 MNHNY, CDR2 SVGAGI (reference sequence). The CDR3 sequence is 13 residues long. The V gene lost 5 bases and the J gene lost 8 bases, with 12 bases spanning the gap. The CDR3 coding sequence is TGTGCCAGCAGTCAAGGGGCGGTGGAAAAACTGTTTTTT. Residues: CASSQGAVEKLFF.

The chain employs TRBV5-1 and TRBJ2-1, with 9 bases fitting TRBD2. CDR3 size: 15 residues. The trim removed 5 bases at V and 7 bases at J, leaving 10 bases unmatched. Germline CDR1 SGHRS, CDR2 YFSETQ. This CDR3 reads CASSGTGGRENEQFF. CDR3 DNA: TGCGCCAGCAGTGGAACGGGCGGGAGGGAAAATGAGCAGTTCTTC. The complete variable domain, with remaining parts taken from reference TRBV5-1 and TRBJ2-1, reads KAGVTQTPRYLIKTRGQQVTLSCSPISGHRSVSWYQQTPGQGLQFLFEYFSETQRNKGNFPGRFSGRQFSNSRSEMNVSTLELGDSALYLCASSGTGGRENEQFFGPGTRLTVL.

This clonotype was recorded at least ten times. This chain connects TRBV7-2 to TRBJ2-7; TRBD2 agrees at 9 bases. The length of the CDR3 is 15 residues. Germline CDR1 is SGHTA and CDR2 is FQGNSA. Trimming took 3 bases from V and 4 from J; bases not matched to a gene: 7. The CDR3 bases are TGTGCCAGCAGCTTTGCGGGAGGGCTAGGGTACGAGCAGTACTTC. Translation gives CASSFAGGLGYEQYF.

Concerning this clonotype itself: The junction departs from the called germline gene at one end, perhaps through a read error. The gene calls are TRBV27 and TRBJ2-7; D ambiguous. Near its end, the DNA agrees better with TRBJ2-5, so the J call may be wrong. This CDR3 region has 12 residues. Germline-derived CDR1 and CDR2 are MNHEY and SMNVEV (reference sequence). CDR3 region: CASGLQRETQYF. CDR3 nucleotide sequence: TGTGCCAGCGGTTTACAACGGGAGACCCAGTACTTC.

The chain employs TRBV6-2 or TRBV6-3 and TRBJ1-1; D perhaps matches TRBD1 (6 bases). The CDR3 runs to 15 residues. The germline CDR1 and CDR2 sequences are MNHEY and SVGEGT. Trimming left V 2 bases short and J 0 bases short, with 10 bases between. The CDR3 nucleotides read TGTGCCAGCAGTTACCGGAGGGACATGAACACTGAAGCTTTCTTT. It is translated as CASSYRRDMNTEAFF.

The chain couples TRBV2 to TRBJ2-4; 8 positions match TRBD2. V lost 7 bases, J lost 1 base, and 15 bases stayed unmatched. Germline CDR1 is SNHLY and CDR2 is FYNNEI. The CDR3 runs 18 residues. The CDR3, as DNA: TGTGCCAGCAAAGGTCTTCGGGGACTAGTTTTCGCCAAAAACATTCAGTACTTC. This gives the protein CASKGLRGLVFAKNIQYF.

The chain combines TRBV29-1 with TRBJ2-5; D tentatively reads TRBD1 or TRBD2 (5 bases each). Germline CDR1 and CDR2: SQVTM and ANQGSEA. This CDR3 contains 13 residues. Deletions cut 8 bases from V and 7 bases from J, with 20 bases between. CDR3 residues: CSKTGTGVGTQYF. The CDR3 nucleotides are TGCAGCAAAACCGGGACCGGGGTGGGGACCCAGTACTTC.

The chain couples TRBV7-2 to TRBJ2-7; D is unresolved. V dropped 2 bases and J dropped 2 bases, with 10 bases sitting between them. The CDR3 has 14 residues. The germline CDR1 and CDR2 sequences are SGHTA and FQGNSA. This CDR3 reads CASSLSFSTYEQYF. The CDR3 DNA reads as TGTGCCAGCAGCTTATCGTTCTCCACCTACGAGCAGTACTTC.

The chain uses TRBV6-1 and TRBJ2-1; possibly TRBD1 for D (7 bases). Trimming removed 2 bases from V and 4 bases from J, with 12 bases in between. The CDR3 runs 15 residues. Germline V gives CDR1 MNHNS, CDR2 SASEGT. The CDR3 region has the DNA TGTGCCAGCAGTGAATGGCAGGGGGGATACAATGAGCAGTTCTTC. This translates into CASSEWQGGYNEQFF.

J is TRBJ1-1 and V is TRBV10-1, with unresolved D. From germline, CDR1 is WNHNN and CDR2 SYGVQD (reference sequence). Trimming cost V 3 bases and J 1 base, with 6 bases left between them. The CDR3 extends over 13 amino acids. The CDR3 region has the DNA TGCGCCAGCAGTGATAACAAGAACACTGAAGCTTTCTTT. Protein: CASSDNKNTEAFF.

As to this clonotype: This may be a read error, as it is one base from a much larger clone. The chain carries TRBV3-1 and TRBJ2-5; 7 nucleotides agree with TRBD1. The CDR3 is made up of 14 amino acids. V was pared by 1 base and J by 3 bases, with 2 bases of the junction left unmatched. Germline V gene lookup returns CDR1 LGHDT and CDR2 YNNKEL (reference sequence). CDR3 DNA: TGTGCCAGCAGCCAAGGACAGGGTAAAGAGACCCAGTACTTC. Amino acid sequence: CASSQGQGKETQYF.